The T cell receptor beta chain described here comes from a study of cytomegalovirus exposure and HLA in healthy donors listed by TCRdb under 2017. As for the study more broadly: An earlier analysis of several hundred of the donors reported 276 Gb of sequence data and 117 million unique TCR beta sequences obtained from around 190 million T cells. An early release that covered fewer than 750 HLA-typed donors contained approximately 300 gigabases of sequencing data and 80 million or so unique TCR sequences. Of the 398 genotyped donors, approximately 83% fell in the genetic ancestry cluster associated with self-reported Caucasian donors. The study aimed to test whether signatures of past pathogen exposure could be identified by cataloging public T cell receptors. Using immunosequencing, the study profiled T cell repertoires from approximately 700 subjects and related those repertoires to cytomegalovirus serostatus. A separate validation cohort of more than 100 different subjects was used in addition to the 666-subject first cohort. High-throughput TCR immunosequencing, statistical association of individual TCRs with disease status, and machine learning were combined to predict cytomegalovirus infection status. A later analysis re-analyzed previously published TCR beta repertoires from 550 to 700 donors and added high-resolution HLA genotyping to study TCR occurrence patterns. Rather than using new phenotypic data, the later analysis identified candidate immune exposures from TCR beta sequences and from how often those sequences occurred across donors. An earlier analysis of 500 to 650 of the donors applied high-throughput TCR beta sequencing to assess whether each TCR beta V gene segment acted as functional or pseudogenic. Donor age, sex, ethnicity and CMV serostatus were collected together with the repertoire data. In a later genetic analysis, genome-wide SNP genotypes for about three fifths of the 666 donors were used, and that subset was treated as a discovery cohort. All discovery cohort repertoires had been generated using a single sequencing platform. Class I and class II HLA loci were covered by the typing at four-digit resolution. The number of donors typed differed by locus, with about 629-630 for A, B, C, DRB1 and DQB1, more than 500 for DQA1, 600 to 610 for DPA1, and some 450 for DPB1. Because of strong linkage in the cohort, five DR-DQ haplotypes were treated as single units for association and clustering. On average, around 200,000 unique TCR beta nucleotide sequences were sequenced per donor among a few hundred genotyped donors of the cohort, with around 19% of those sequences being non-productive.

In total, 600 or so healthy bone marrow donors made up the cohort. At the time of sampling, all cohort members were nominally healthy, though unrecorded immune exposures were likely present. The donor tested CMV seronegative, placing the donor among the 350 or so seronegative members of the cohort. A peripheral blood sample was provided by each donor, and peripheral blood mononuclear cells were used for TCR beta sequencing. The Qiagen DNeasy Blood Extraction Kit was used to extract genomic DNA from the blood cell samples. Concerning this clone: This receptor's antigen is unknown. No base qualities exist here, and no much larger clone lies one base off it.

The library was prepared using the immunoSEQ multiplex PCR assay. For the multiplex PCR, a mixture combining 60 forward primers for TCR Vbeta segments and 13 reverse primers for TCR Jbeta segments was used. The CDR3 region of rearranged TCR beta genes was amplified from genomic DNA with a multiplex PCR assay. The Illumina HiSeq System was used to sequence the amplified TCR beta libraries as 87-base-pair reads. The original methods were these. A later analysis counted about 80 million unique TCR beta chains across the 500 to 850 repertoires, and 9 million to 14 million of these chains were shared by at least two donors. A nearest-neighbor algorithm error-corrected the raw reads and collapsed the reads into unique sequences, merging closely related sequences to remove PCR and sequencing errors. To assign V, D and J gene segments, CDR3 sequences were aligned to IMGT reference sequences. For a sequence to be retained, a match of at least six nucleotides to both a V gene segment and a J gene segment was required. A rearrangement counted as productive if the CDR3 had no stop codons and remained in frame with V and J, and every other rearrangement counted as non-productive. Following IMGT convention, CDR3 was defined as the stretch from the second conserved V-encoded cysteine up to the conserved J-encoded phenylalanine. The earlier analysis of around 640 of the donors excluded sequences that lacked an unambiguous match to a single V gene segment. In an earlier analysis of around 590 of the donors, a V segment was called functional when productive rearrangements were above 56.7%, and segregating when the standard deviation between donors exceeded 5%. A statistical classification framework was developed to diagnose cytomegalovirus status using the catalog of TCR beta chain sequences. In a later analysis, TCR nucleotide sequences were compared against IMGT/GENE-DB human TR gene sequences so that V and J genes could be assigned. In a later analysis, CDR3 sequences and most-parsimonious VDJ recombination scenarios were assigned using the TCRdist pipeline. In a later analysis, each TCR beta chain was defined by its CDR3 amino acid sequence together with its V-gene family, and reads without a unique V-gene family were excluded. In a later analysis, 550 to 650 highly shared, low-generation-probability nucleotide sequences were removed to address suspected cross-contamination and a sequencing artifact. In a later analysis, a clonal expansion index for each public chain was calculated from normalized within-repertoire ranks of inferred template counts. A later analysis computed generation probabilities with a VDJ recombination model fitted to out-of-frame rearrangements, and checked the results against IGoR. Hypergeometric tests were used in a later analysis to score TCR-TCR, TCR-HLA and TCR-CMV co-occurrence, with a repertoire-size bias correction applied to the TCR pairs. In a later analysis, false discovery rates were estimated by permuting HLA or CMV assignments 20 times. In a later analysis, co-occurring TCRs were grouped with DBSCAN, and TCRdist sequence similarity was added when clustering was performed within HLA-allele-positive subsets. Repertoires with fewer than 30,000 or more than 120,000 public chains were left out of co-occurrence clustering, as were about 5 repertoires with anomalous nucleotide sharing. TCRdb mirrors the immuneACCESS table, restricted to in-frame sequences. Some clones are absent from its copies; in checked studies, under half trace to an unresolved V gene, and the reason for the others is unknown. Clone size and V and J calls were adopted from that table, with D and trimming inferred from the DNA. This sample lists tens of thousands of clones; roughly 82% were detected once. Around an eighth of the sample lies in the top ten.

Beyond this particular receptor, the publication reports: The study gave a list of some 150 TCR beta chains associated with cytomegalovirus. A later genetic analysis reported fewer N-insertions in productive TCRs among donors in an Asian-associated ancestry cluster than the approximately 700-donor mean. A further reported finding was that TCR beta sequences accurately predicted the HLA-A and HLA-B alleles for most subjects in the first cohort. At a false discovery rate of 0.05, a later analysis linked about 17,000 TCR beta sequences to specific HLA alleles. A group of highly shared sequence variants was considered likely to be a technical artifact of the sequencing pipeline. A few of the identified cytomegalovirus-associated TCR beta chains were confirmed in vitro to be specific for cytomegalovirus antigens. When HLA alleles, especially DR and DQ, strongly co-occurred, attributing TCR associations to individual alleles was difficult. Correlated functional status among segregating V segments might reflect linkage disequilibrium, but an unknown experimental factor could not be ruled out. A later analysis found that HLA-associated TCR beta chains were more clonally expanded and had lower generation probabilities than equally common non-associated chains. For the cohort, immune exposure information was limited to CMV serostatus. A later analysis found that TCR association rates varied across HLA loci, with DRB1 alleles showing the most associated TCRs and HLA-C alleles the fewest. In a later analysis, several top co-occurrence clusters were reported to appear linked to parvovirus B19, influenza, CMV and Epstein-Barr virus. Presence/absence analyses assumed roughly uniform sequencing depth across donors, an assumption that may not hold. Some IMGT-functional V segments, including TRBV6-2 and TRBV6-3, could not be told apart with the 87-base-pair reads, so those segments were excluded. An association between a missense DCLRE1C variant and V-gene and J-gene trimming of TCR beta chains was found in a later genetic analysis and replicated in an independent cohort. In this cohort, only TCR beta chains were sequenced, and detectable features were limited by the absence of alpha or paired-chain data. The authors suggested that the approach could potentially be extended to other disease states and immunological phenotypes. Across donors, most TCR sequences were observed very rarely, whereas some public TCRs were present in many individuals. Because counts were too low, roughly 16 rarely observed V segments, including chromosome 9 orphons, were excluded from the earlier analysis of roughly 580 of the donors. Because some donors lacked HLA typing at each locus, the association tests relied only on the typed subset. Broadly in line with IMGT annotations, most TCR beta V segments showed up in productive rearrangements about 87% or about 30% of the time in an earlier analysis of several hundred of the donors. The classifier was reported to diagnose cytomegalovirus status with high specificity and sensitivity in both the original cohort and the validation cohort. A later analysis found that most CMV-associated TCR beta chains appeared HLA-restricted, with HLA associations seemingly driven largely by CMV exposure.

V and J lose 4 bases and 2 bases, and a span of 19 bases separates them. The CDR3, cysteine through phenylalanine, is 16 amino acids long. This entry keeps only the CDR3 DNA: 48 bases, framed from base 1. Reading the germline V gene (reference sequence) gives CDR1 SGHNT and CDR2 YYREEE. The sequence is built from TRBV5-4 and TRBJ2-7, and TRBD1 may be the D gene, going by 6 matching bases. The sample consisted of PBMCs. The source of this sequence is a man between 65 and 85 years old in good health and CMV-seronegative. The CDR3 amino acid sequence is: CASSPSIGTLTYEQYF. The sequenced DNA: TGTGCCAGCAGCCCGTCAATCGGGACACTTACCTACGAGCAGTACTTC. The CDR3 plus the reference TRBV5-4 and TRBJ2-7 genes for the other parts give the full variable domain: ETGVTQSPTHLIKTRGQQVTLRCSSQSGHNTVSWYQQALGQGPQFIFQYYREEENGRGNFPPRFSGLQFPNYSSELNVNALELDDSALYLCASSPSIGTLTYEQYFGPGTRLTVT.